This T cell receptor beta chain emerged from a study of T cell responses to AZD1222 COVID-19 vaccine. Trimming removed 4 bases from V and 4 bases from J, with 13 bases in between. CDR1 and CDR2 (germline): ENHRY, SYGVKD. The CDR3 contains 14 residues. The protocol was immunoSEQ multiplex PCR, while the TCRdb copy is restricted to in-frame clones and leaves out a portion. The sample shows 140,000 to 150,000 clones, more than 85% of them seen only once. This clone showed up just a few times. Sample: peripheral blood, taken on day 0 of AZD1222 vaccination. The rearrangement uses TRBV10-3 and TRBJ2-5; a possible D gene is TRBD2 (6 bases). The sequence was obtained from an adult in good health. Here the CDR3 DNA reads TGTGCCATCAGTGGAACTAGCACGGGAGAGACCCAGTACTTC. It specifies CAISGTSTGETQYF.